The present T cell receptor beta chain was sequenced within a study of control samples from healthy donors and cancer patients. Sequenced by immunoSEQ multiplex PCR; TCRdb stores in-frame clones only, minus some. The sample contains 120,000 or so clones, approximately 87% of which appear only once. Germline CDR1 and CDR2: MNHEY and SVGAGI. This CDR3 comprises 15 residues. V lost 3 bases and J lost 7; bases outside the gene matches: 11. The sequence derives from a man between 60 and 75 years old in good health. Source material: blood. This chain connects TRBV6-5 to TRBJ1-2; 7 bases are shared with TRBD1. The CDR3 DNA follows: TGTGCCAGCAGTTATAGTCGGGAGACAGGGTCTGGCTACACCTTC. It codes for CASSYSRETGSGYTF.